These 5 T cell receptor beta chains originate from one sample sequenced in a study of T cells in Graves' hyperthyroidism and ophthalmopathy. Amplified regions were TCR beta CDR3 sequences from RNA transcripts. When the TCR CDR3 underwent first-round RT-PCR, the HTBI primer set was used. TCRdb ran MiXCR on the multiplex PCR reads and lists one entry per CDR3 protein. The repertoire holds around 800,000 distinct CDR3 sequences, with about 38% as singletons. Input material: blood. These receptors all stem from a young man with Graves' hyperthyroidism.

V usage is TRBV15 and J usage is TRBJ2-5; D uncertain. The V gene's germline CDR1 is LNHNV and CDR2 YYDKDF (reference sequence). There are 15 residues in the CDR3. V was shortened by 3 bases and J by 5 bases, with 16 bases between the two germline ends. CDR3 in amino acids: CATSSSIPDLETQYF. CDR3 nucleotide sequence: TGTGCCACCAGCAGCTCCATTCCAGACCTGGAGACCCAGTACTTC. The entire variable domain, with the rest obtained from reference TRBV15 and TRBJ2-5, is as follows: DAMVIQNPRYQVTQFGKPVTLSCSQTLNHNVMYWYQQKSSQAPKLLFHYYDKDFNNEADTPDNFQSRRPNTSFCFLDIRSPGLGDTAMYLCATSSSIPDLETQYFGPGTRLLVL.

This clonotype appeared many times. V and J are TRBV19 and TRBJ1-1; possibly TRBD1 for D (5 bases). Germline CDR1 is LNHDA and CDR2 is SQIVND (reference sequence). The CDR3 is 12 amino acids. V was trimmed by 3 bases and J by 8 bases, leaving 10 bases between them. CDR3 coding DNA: TGTGCCAGTAGTATGGGGAGGACAGAAGCTTTCTTT. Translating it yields CASSMGRTEAFF. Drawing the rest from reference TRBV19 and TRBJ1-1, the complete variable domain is DGGITQSPKYLFRKEGQNVTLSCEQNLNHDAMYWYRQDPGQGLRLIYYSQIVNDFQKGDIAEGYSVSREKKESFPLTVTSAQKNPTAFYLCASSMGRTEAFFGQGTRLTVV.

For the CDR3, the DNA is TGTGCCAGCAGCTCGACAGGGAGGAACACTACCGAGGTGGCCCTCCACTTT. Translation: CASSSTGRNTTEVALHF. The chain joins TRBV7-9 to TRBJ1-6; TRBD1 matches 7 bases. The CDR3 sequence is 17 residues long. The V gene's germline CDR1 is SEHNR and CDR2 FQNEAQ (reference sequence). J gave up 14 bases and V 4 bases, and 20 bases lay outside the gene matches.

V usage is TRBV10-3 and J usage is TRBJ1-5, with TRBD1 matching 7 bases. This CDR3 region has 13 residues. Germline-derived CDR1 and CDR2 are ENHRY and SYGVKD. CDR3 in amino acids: CARRGTGNQPQHF. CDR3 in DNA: TGTGCTAGAAGGGGGACAGGCAATCAGCCCCAGCATTTT.

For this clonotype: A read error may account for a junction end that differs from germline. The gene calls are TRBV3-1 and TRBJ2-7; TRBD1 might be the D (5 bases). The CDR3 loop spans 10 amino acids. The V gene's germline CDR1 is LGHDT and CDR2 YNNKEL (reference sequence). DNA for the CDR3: TGTGCCGGTCTCTCCGGACACGGAAACTTC. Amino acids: CAGLSGHGNF.